Below, one T cell receptor beta chain is given with its context. Its antigen target is currently unknown. Base qualities are not provided; no much larger clone lies one nucleotide away. The immunoSEQ Assay, a bias-controlled multiplex PCR, was used to amplify TCRbeta CDR3 regions from genomic DNA. The study's processing was this. The number of nucleated cells in each sample was estimated by amplification of reference gene primers within the assay. To quantify the absolute abundance of each unique TCRbeta CDR3 rearrangement, sequence reads were collapsed and filtered. For each sample, productive Simpson clonality was calculated as the square root of Simpson's diversity index over productive rearrangements. TCRdb provides this immuneACCESS table in a form limited to in-frame rearrangements. Some clones are lacking; in checked studies, under half of them reflect an unresolved V gene, and why the rest are absent is not known. That table furnishes V, J and clone size, whereas the DNA furnished D and trimming. In all, the sample holds about 190,000 clones, and over 70% of those were seen once. The ten largest clones capture 15% to 20% of the sample.

This sample is part of a study of blood T cell repertoires in COVID-19 (dated by TCRdb to 2019 to 2021). Background for the entire study: The collaborator samples originated in the United States, Italy and Spain and spanned the acute and convalescent phases of COVID-19. The repertoires were released in a freely available public database intended as a resource for research on the immune response to SARS-CoV-2. Deeply sampled blood TCRbeta repertoires from subjects exposed to, actively infected with, or recovered from COVID-19 were included in the dataset. The sample metadata nearly always contained a de-identified subject ID, COVID-19 status, age in years and sex. The samples were drawn from the first 160 participants of the ongoing ImmuneRACE study and from some 1,300 subjects provided by 6 global collaborators. Where available, HLA class I and class II types were taken from metadata supplied by the sample provider and were not determined by assay-based typing. The material from the prospective study consisted of cDNA or gDNA derived from T cells, B-cell-depleted T cells, or PBMCs.

Each collaborating institution followed its own protocols to collect whole blood in K2EDTA tubes. Collaborator samples were shipped for TCRbeta analysis as frozen whole blood, isolated PBMCs, or DNA extracted from either sample type. The full study reports these points: Clinical and demographic metadata were provided uncurated, with the amount varying by source and participant.

The cysteine opens and the phenylalanine closes a CDR3 of 14 amino acids. Here the CDR3 DNA is all that survives: 42 bases in frame from base 1. V is cut back by 5 bases and J by 11 bases, with 15 bases in the junction unmatched. The CDR1 and CDR2 encoded by the germline V gene are SGHTA and FQGNSA. The TCR comes from a man in his sixties with active or convalescent COVID-19. Here the chain combines TRBV7-2 and TRBJ2-7, and 7 junctional nucleotides match TRBD2. Sequenced sample: peripheral blood. The nucleotide sequence is TGTGCCAGCAGCAAAGGGGCTAGCGGAGTATCAAAGTACTTC. Its amino acids are CASSKGASGVSKYF. With the portions outside the CDR3 filled from the reference TRBV7-2 and TRBJ2-7 genes, the complete variable region becomes GAGVSQSPSNKVTEKGKDVELRCDPISGHTALYWYRQSLGQGLEFLIYFQGNSAPDKSGLPSDRFSAERTGGSVSTLTIQRTQQEDSAVYLCASSKGASGVSKYFGPGTRLTVT.